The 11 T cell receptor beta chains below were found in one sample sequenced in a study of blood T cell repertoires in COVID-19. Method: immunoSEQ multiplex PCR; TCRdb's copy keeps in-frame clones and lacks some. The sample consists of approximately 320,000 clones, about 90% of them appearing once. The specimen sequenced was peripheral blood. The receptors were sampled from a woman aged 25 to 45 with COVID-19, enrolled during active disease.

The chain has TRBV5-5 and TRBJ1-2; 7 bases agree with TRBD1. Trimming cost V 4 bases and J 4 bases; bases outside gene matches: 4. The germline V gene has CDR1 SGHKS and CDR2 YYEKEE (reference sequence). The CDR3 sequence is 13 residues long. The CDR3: CASSRDRPYGYTF. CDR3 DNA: TGTGCCAGCAGCCGGGACAGACCCTATGGCTACACCTTC.

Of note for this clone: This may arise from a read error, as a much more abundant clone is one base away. In DNA, the CDR3 is TGTGCCAGCAGTTGGACTAGCGGGGGGGGTGAGCAGTTCTTC. This gives the protein CASSWTSGGGEQFF. The V call is TRBV6-2 or TRBV6-3, the J call TRBJ2-1; 15 bases are shared with TRBD2. The V gene's germline CDR1 is MNHEY and CDR2 SVGEGT. The CDR3 is made up of 14 amino acids. Germline trimming cut 4 bases from V and 9 bases from J; bases unmatched to any gene: 1.

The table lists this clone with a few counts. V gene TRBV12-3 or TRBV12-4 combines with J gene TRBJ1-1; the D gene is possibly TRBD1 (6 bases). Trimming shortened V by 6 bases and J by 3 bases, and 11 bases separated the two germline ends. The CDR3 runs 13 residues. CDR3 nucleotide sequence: TGTGCCAGCAGCAAGGACAGATACACTGAAGCTTTCTTT. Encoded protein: CASSKDRYTEAFF.

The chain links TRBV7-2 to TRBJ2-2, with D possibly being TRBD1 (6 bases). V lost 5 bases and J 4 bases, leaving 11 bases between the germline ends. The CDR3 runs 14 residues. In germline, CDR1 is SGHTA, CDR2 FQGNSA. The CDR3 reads CASSLRDITGELFF. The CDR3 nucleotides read TGTGCCAGCAGCCTCCGGGACATCACCGGGGAGCTGTTTTTT.

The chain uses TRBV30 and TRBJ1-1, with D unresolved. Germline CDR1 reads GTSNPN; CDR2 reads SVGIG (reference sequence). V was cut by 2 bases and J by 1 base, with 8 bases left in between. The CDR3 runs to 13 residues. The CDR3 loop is CAWSYSQNTEAFF. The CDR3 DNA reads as TGTGCCTGGAGTTACAGCCAGAACACTGAAGCTTTCTTT.

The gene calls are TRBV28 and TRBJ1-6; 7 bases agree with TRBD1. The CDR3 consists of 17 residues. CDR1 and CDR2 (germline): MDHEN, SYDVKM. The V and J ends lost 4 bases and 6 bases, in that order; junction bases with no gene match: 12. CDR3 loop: CASSSPRMTGPNSPLHF. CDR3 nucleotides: TGTGCCAGCAGTTCACCACGAATGACAGGGCCTAATTCACCCCTCCACTTT.

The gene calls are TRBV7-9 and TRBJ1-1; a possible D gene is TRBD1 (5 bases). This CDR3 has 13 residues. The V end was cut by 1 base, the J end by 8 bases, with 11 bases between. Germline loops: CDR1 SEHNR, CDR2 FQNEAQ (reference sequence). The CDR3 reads CASSLEGRGEAFF. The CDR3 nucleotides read TGTGCCAGCAGCTTAGAAGGAAGGGGCGAAGCTTTCTTT.

The CDR3 DNA follows: TGTGCCAGCTCACCTCTATTCCAAGAGACCCAGTACTTC. Residues: CASSPLFQETQYF. The chain combines TRBV18 with TRBJ2-5; D uncertain. Germline lookup yields CDR1 KGHSH and CDR2 LQKENI. Trimming cost V 3 bases and J 1 base, with 6 bases left between them. This CDR3 has 13 residues.

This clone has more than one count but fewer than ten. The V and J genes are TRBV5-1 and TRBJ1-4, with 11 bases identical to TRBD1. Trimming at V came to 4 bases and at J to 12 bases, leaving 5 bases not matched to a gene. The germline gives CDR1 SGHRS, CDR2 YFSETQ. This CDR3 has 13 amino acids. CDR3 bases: TGCGCCAGCAGCCCAGGGACAGGGGGAGAACTGTTTTTT. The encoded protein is CASSPGTGGELFF.

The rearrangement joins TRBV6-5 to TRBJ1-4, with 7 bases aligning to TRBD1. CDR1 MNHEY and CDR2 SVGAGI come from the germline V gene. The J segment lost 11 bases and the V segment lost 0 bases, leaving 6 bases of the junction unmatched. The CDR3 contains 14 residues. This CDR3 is CASSYSNRQGKLFF. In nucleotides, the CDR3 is TGTGCCAGCAGTTACTCCAACAGACAGGGTAAACTGTTTTTT.

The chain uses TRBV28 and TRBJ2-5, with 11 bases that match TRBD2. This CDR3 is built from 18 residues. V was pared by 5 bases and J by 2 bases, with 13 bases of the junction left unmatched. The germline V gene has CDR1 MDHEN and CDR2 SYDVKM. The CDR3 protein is CASSPIAGGVMKQETQYF. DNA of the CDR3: TGTGCCAGCAGTCCTATAGCGGGGGGGGTAATGAAACAAGAGACCCAGTACTTC.